These 30 T cell receptor beta chains came from one sample sequenced in a study of cytomegalovirus exposure and HLA in healthy donors. Primers: 60 Vbeta forward and 13 Jbeta reverse. The assay was immunoSEQ multiplex PCR, and TCRdb's table has in-frame clones only and misses some. The sample totals around 200,000 clones. What was sequenced was PBMCs. These receptors were collected from a young woman in good health and CMV-seropositive.

The chain links TRBV5-4 to TRBJ2-7; D might be TRBD1 (5 bases). CDR1 is SGHNT and CDR2 is YYREEE in the germline V gene (reference sequence). V lost 2 bases and J 5 bases, leaving 11 bases between the germline ends. The CDR3 totals 13 residues. The chain's CDR3 is CASSFQGAHEQYF. The CDR3 bases are TGTGCCAGCAGCTTTCAAGGGGCCCACGAGCAGTACTTC.

With regard to this clone: One junction end disagrees with the germline gene, perhaps due to a read error. The same CDR3 arises from other DNA sequences in this sample as well. CDR3 sequence: CSVEDPSQETQYF. CDR3 nucleotide sequence: TGCAGCGTTGAAGATCCCAGCCAAGAGACTCAGTACTTC. This chain links TRBV29-1 with TRBJ2-5, with D hard to call. The CDR3 is 13 amino acids. Germline V gene data show CDR1 as SQVTM and CDR2 as ANQGSEA. Together with reference TRBV29-1 and TRBJ2-5, the CDR3 gives the full variable domain: SAVISQKPSRDICQRGTSLTIQCQVDSQVTMMFWYRQQPGQSLTLIATANQGSEATYESGFVIDKFPISRPNLTFSTLTVSNMSPEDSSIYLCSVEDPSQETQYFGPGTRLLVL.

The chain has TRBV4-2 and TRBJ2-2; 11 bases map to TRBD2. The CDR3 sequence is 18 residues long. CDR1 and CDR2 (germline): LGHNA, YNFKEQ. Trimming took 1 base from V and 2 from J; bases not matched to a gene: 6. The CDR3 nucleotides are TGTGCCAGCAGCCAAGGCGGTAGCGGGAGGGCTAACACCGGGGAGCTGTTTTTT. Amino acid sequence: CASSQGGSGRANTGELFF.

The CDR3 sequence is CAFTRTYEQYF. The CDR3 nucleotides read TGTGCCTTCACTCGTACCTACGAGCAGTACTTC. This chain connects TRBV30 to TRBJ2-5; D unclear. The J call is doubtful: the DNA matches TRBJ2-7 better. The CDR3 totals 11 residues. The germline gives CDR1 GTSNPN, CDR2 SVGIG (reference sequence).

CDR3 region: CASSWAGGDYEQYF. CDR3 coding DNA: TGTGCCAGTAGTTGGGCGGGAGGGGACTACGAGCAGTACTTC. The J gene is TRBJ2-7, the V gene TRBV19; TRBD2 matches 9 bases. Trimming at V came to 5 bases and at J to 3 bases, leaving 5 bases not matched to a gene. The CDR3 is made up of 14 amino acids. The germline gives CDR1 LNHDA, CDR2 SQIVND (reference sequence).

The chain links TRBV7-9 to TRBJ2-2; D is possibly TRBD2 (5 bases). The CDR3 sequence is 12 residues long. Germline CDR1 is SEHNR and CDR2 is FQNEAQ (reference sequence). V shed 7 bases and J shed 7 bases, with 10 bases lying between them. CDR3 protein: CASNLAGGELFF. In DNA, the CDR3 is TGTGCCAGCAACTTGGCGGGCGGGGAGCTGTTTTTT.

This chain links TRBV27 with TRBJ2-3, with D possibly matching TRBD1 (5 bases). There are 15 residues in the CDR3. Germline loops: CDR1 MNHEY, CDR2 SMNVEV (reference sequence). V lost 7 bases and J 3 bases, leaving 17 bases between the germline ends. The CDR3 DNA follows: TGTGCCAGCACCTCCTTCCCAGGGAAAACAGATACGCAGTATTTT. It translates to CASTSFPGKTDTQYF.

This rearrangement joins TRBV5-4 to TRBJ2-3; D is uncertain. Trimming shortened V by 1 base and J by 5 bases, and 11 bases separated the two germline ends. The germline gives CDR1 SGHNT, CDR2 YYREEE (reference sequence). This CDR3 has 14 residues. CDR3 coding DNA: TGTGCCAGCAGCTTGAGAGAGGTAGGAGATACGCAGTATTTT. It specifies CASSLREVGDTQYF.

The chain employs TRBV4-1 and TRBJ1-5; 7 bases are a match to TRBD1. CDR3 length equals 16 residues. Germline-derived CDR1 and CDR2 are MGHRA and YSYEKL. V trimming: 0 bases; J trimming: 6 bases; junction bases outside the gene matches: 8. Here the CDR3 reads CASSQERRGRGQPQHF. In nucleotides, the CDR3 is TGCGCCAGCAGCCAAGAGCGGAGGGGGCGCGGTCAGCCCCAGCATTTT.

V usage is TRBV4-1 and J usage is TRBJ2-1; 10 nucleotides match TRBD2. V lost 3 bases and J lost 1; bases outside the gene matches: 6. CDR3 length: 17 residues. The germline V gene encodes CDR1 MGHRA and CDR2 YSYEKL. The CDR3 DNA follows: TGCGCCAGCAGCCATTCTTCTAGCGGGGGATCCTACAATGAGCAGTTCTTC. It is translated as CASSHSSSGGSYNEQFF.

The rearrangement joins TRBV20-1 to TRBJ1-2; 7 nucleotides line up with TRBD1. The junction had 6 bases not matched to a gene; V was cut back by 4 bases and J by 10 bases. The CDR3 totals 11 residues. Germline lookup yields CDR1 DFQATT and CDR2 SNEGSKA (reference sequence). The CDR3 DNA sequence: TGCAGTGCTATCCCGGGACAGTCCTACACCTTC. Translating gives CSAIPGQSYTF.

V gene TRBV6-5 combines with J gene TRBJ1-2, with D tentatively TRBD1 (6 bases). Germline lookup yields CDR1 MNHEY and CDR2 SVGAGI. Trimming took 6 bases from V and 8 from J, leaving 16 bases between them. The CDR3 totals 13 residues. The CDR3 spells CASRNRDIWGYTF. The CDR3 region has the DNA TGTGCCAGCAGGAACCGGGACATCTGGGGCTACACCTTC.

The DNA of the CDR3 is TGTGCCAGCAGCTTAGTCGGGGGGGGGCCGGTAGATACGCAGTATTTT. Protein sequence: CASSLVGGGPVDTQYF. The chain links TRBV7-2 to TRBJ2-3, with 8 bases aligning to TRBD2. CDR1 and CDR2 from the germline V gene are SGHTA and FQGNSA. The CDR3 is 16 amino acids. The trim removed 1 base at V and 5 bases at J, leaving 8 bases unmatched.

The chain links TRBV7-9 to TRBJ1-1; D gene ambiguous. V dropped 4 bases and J dropped 0 bases, with 21 bases sitting between them. CDR3 length: 18 amino acids. Germline CDR1 SEHNR, CDR2 FQNEAQ (reference sequence). CDR3 residues: CASSSTDGQKQMNTEAFF. The DNA of the CDR3 is TGTGCCAGCAGCTCGACCGATGGGCAGAAGCAAATGAACACTGAAGCTTTCTTT.

V and J are TRBV6-1 and TRBJ1-2; 10 bases are shared with TRBD1. The V gene end was trimmed by 6 bases and the J gene end by 4 bases; junction bases not matched to a gene: 5. This CDR3 is built from 14 residues. The V gene's germline CDR1 is MNHNS and CDR2 SASEGT. DNA for the CDR3: TGTGCCAGCAGGGACAGGGGGAAGATCTATGGCTACACCTTC. The encoded protein is CASRDRGKIYGYTF.

The J gene is TRBJ1-1, the V gene TRBV5-1; 12 nucleotides align to TRBD1. V shed 5 bases and J 7 bases; nucleotides not matched to a gene: 6. Germline CDR1 and CDR2: SGHRS and YFSETQ. The CDR3 length is 14 residues. CDR3 nucleotides: TGCGCCAGCAGTTCTGGGACAGGGGGCCTTGAAGCTTTCTTT. Translating it yields CASSSGTGGLEAFF.

The genes are TRBV4-1 and TRBJ1-4; 7 bases match TRBD1. The CDR3 runs 16 residues. Trimming took 0 bases from V and 5 from J; bases not matched to a gene: 6. The germline gives CDR1 MGHRA, CDR2 YSYEKL. The CDR3, as DNA: TGCGCCAGCAGCCAAGAATGGGGGACAGAGAATGAAAAACTGTTTTTT. Its translation: CASSQEWGTENEKLFF.

CDR3: CASSQRTSGNVVGSNEQFF. DNA for the CDR3: TGCGCCAGCAGCCAGCGGACTAGCGGGAACGTAGTAGGCTCCAATGAGCAGTTCTTC. The chain employs TRBV4-1 and TRBJ2-1, with 12 bases aligning to TRBD2. This CDR3 has 19 amino acids. From germline, CDR1 is MGHRA and CDR2 YSYEKL. V dropped 3 bases and J dropped 6; count of bases not matched to a gene: 15.

The chain carries TRBV29-1 and TRBJ1-1; D uncertain. V dropped 6 bases and J dropped 5 bases, with 13 bases sitting between them. Germline CDR1 and CDR2: SQVTM and ANQGSEA. The CDR3 has 12 residues. The CDR3 nucleotides read TGCAGCGTAAAACGGACGGGGACTGAAGCTTTCTTT. It translates to CSVKRTGTEAFF.

The chain joins TRBV11-1 to TRBJ2-1; TRBD1 is a possible D gene (6 bases). The V end was cut by 5 bases, the J end by 5 bases, with 10 bases between. CDR3 size: 13 residues. The germline V gene has CDR1 SGHAT and CDR2 FQDESV (reference sequence). The CDR3 loop is CASSPWTDNEQFF. CDR3 in DNA: TGTGCCAGCAGCCCGTGGACAGACAATGAGCAGTTCTTC. Combining the CDR3 with reference TRBV11-1 and TRBJ2-1 gives the whole variable domain EAEVAQSPRYKITEKSQAVAFWCDPISGHATLYWYRQILGQGPELLVQFQDESVVDDSQLPKDRFSAERLKGVDSTLKIQPAELGDSAMYLCASSPWTDNEQFFGPGTRLTVL.

The chain joins TRBV5-4 to TRBJ1-6; TRBD1 aligns across 10 bases. CDR1 SGHNT and CDR2 YYREEE come from the germline V gene (reference sequence). The CDR3 length is 15 residues. V shed 4 bases, J shed 6 bases, and the junction held 4 bases outside the gene matches. CDR3 sequence reads: CASSARDRGNSPLHF. CDR3 nucleotide sequence: TGTGCCAGCAGCGCCCGGGACAGGGGTAATTCACCCCTCCACTTT.

V usage is TRBV7-2 and J usage is TRBJ2-2, with a tentative D call TRBD2 (6 bases). In germline, CDR1 is SGHTA, CDR2 FQGNSA. This CDR3 comprises 16 residues. Trimming shortened V by 1 base and J by 0 bases, and 9 bases separated the two germline ends. In nucleotides, the CDR3 is TGTGCCAGCAGCTTAGAGGGACTGCCGAACACCGGGGAGCTGTTTTTT. This codes for CASSLEGLPNTGELFF.

The V and J genes are TRBV2 and TRBJ1-2; D is possibly TRBD1 (5 bases). Germline values: CDR1 SNHLY, CDR2 FYNNEI. This CDR3 has 13 residues. Trimming removed 4 bases from V and 3 bases from J, with 9 bases in between. CDR3 region: CASSGQLDYGYTF. CDR3 in DNA: TGTGCCAGCAGTGGACAGCTCGACTATGGCTACACCTTC.

This chain joins TRBV7-2 and TRBJ1-1, with a possible D match to TRBD1 (5 bases). The V and J ends lost 4 bases and 3 bases respectively, with 12 bases between them. The CDR3 covers 14 residues. Germline values: CDR1 SGHTA, CDR2 FQGNSA. CDR3 bases: TGTGCCAGCAGCTCGGGCCCGGGGGACACTGAAGCTTTCTTT. It encodes CASSSGPGDTEAFF. Filled out from reference TRBV7-2 and TRBJ1-1, the complete variable domain reads GAGVSQSPSNKVTEKGKDVELRCDPISGHTALYWYRQSLGQGLEFLIYFQGNSAPDKSGLPSDRFSAERTGGSVSTLTIQRTQQEDSAVYLCASSSGPGDTEAFFGQGTRLTVV.

Of note for this clone: The germline gene is not matched at one end of the junction; a read error may be the cause. The chain uses TRBV19 and TRBJ2-7; a possible D gene is TRBD2 (5 bases). CDR1 is LNHDA, CDR2 SQIVND, per germline (reference sequence). The CDR3 contains 14 residues. In DNA, the CDR3 is TGTGCCAGTTCGACCCAGGCGGGCTCCTACAAGCAGTACTTC. It yields the protein CASSTQAGSYKQYF.

V usage is TRBV5-1 and J usage is TRBJ2-3, with no clear D. The CDR3 is 12 amino acids. Germline lookup yields CDR1 SGHRS and CDR2 YFSETQ. Deletions cut 2 bases from V and 2 bases from J, with 3 bases between. In DNA, the CDR3 is TGCGCCAGCAGCTTCCTCACAGATACGCAGTATTTT. Amino acid sequence: CASSFLTDTQYF.

This chain joins TRBV6-1 and TRBJ2-5, with D perhaps TRBD2 (6 bases). Germline lookup yields CDR1 MNHNS and CDR2 SASEGT. V was clipped by 6 bases and J by 4 bases, with 6 bases between them. The CDR3 runs 11 residues. The DNA for the CDR3 is TGTGCCAGCAGGGAGGGAGAGACCCAGTACTTC. It codes for CASREGETQYF.

The chain joins TRBV5-6 to TRBJ1-5; tentatively, D is TRBD1 (5 bases). Per the germline V gene, CDR1 is SGHDT and CDR2 is YYEEEE. Trimming removed 6 bases from V and 1 base from J, with 14 bases in between. The CDR3 has 15 amino acids. In nucleotides, the CDR3 is TGTGCCAGCACCCGGTGGGACTTGAGCAATCAGCCCCAGCATTTT. Encoded protein: CASTRWDLSNQPQHF.

The V gene is TRBV5-4, the J gene TRBJ2-5; D may match TRBD1 or TRBD2 (5 bases each). The DNA matches TRBJ2-7 better at its end, which makes the J call doubtful. The V gene's germline CDR1 is SGHNT and CDR2 YYREEE (reference sequence). This CDR3 comprises 15 residues. As DNA, the CDR3 is TGTGCCAGCAGTTGGGCCCACAGTGGGGGCTACGAGCAGTACTTC. It specifies CASSWAHSGGYEQYF.

This chain links TRBV4-1 with TRBJ2-1; the D is unclear. The CDR3 consists of 13 residues. V lost 0 bases, J lost 9 bases, and 9 bases lay in between. Germline V gives CDR1 MGHRA, CDR2 YSYEKL. The CDR3 DNA is TGCGCCAGCAGCCAAGACCTTGTCGGTGAGCAGTTCTTC. Its protein is CASSQDLVGEQFF.